Here is one T cell receptor beta chain with its context. As handled by the study authors: It was from reference gene primer amplification that nucleated cell counts were estimated. The repertoire was sequenced with immunoSEQ multiplex PCR; TCRdb's copy has only in-frame clones and lacks some. The V and J calls and clone size come from that table; D and trimming were worked out from the DNA. This sample has roughly 100,000 clones, with about 75% found just once. This sample is part of a study of blood T cell repertoires in COVID-19. From germline, CDR1 is MNHEY and CDR2 SMNVEV (reference sequence). The CDR3 spans 13 residues. The ends were cut back, 6 bases at V and 3 bases at J, with 12 bases in the middle.

Material: peripheral blood. This sequence was found in a woman aged 80 or older with acute or convalescent COVID-19. This chain connects TRBV27 to TRBJ2-7; weak D call: TRBD1 (6 bases). The CDR3, as DNA: TGTGCCAGCAGCTTACAGGGATACTACGAGCAGTACTTC. Translated, it gives CASSLQGYYEQYF.